What follows are 7 T cell receptor beta chains derived from one specimen sequenced in a study of blood T cell repertoires in COVID-19. The data were produced by immunoSEQ multiplex PCR, yet TCRdb's version contains in-frame clones alone and is incomplete. The sample records about 160,000 clones, 78% being singletons. The sequencing input was peripheral blood. These receptor sequences come from a woman of 80 years or more with acute or convalescent COVID-19.

This clone showed up just a few times. The genes are TRBV5-8 and TRBJ1-5, with 9 bases fitting TRBD1. V was clipped by 2 bases and J by 4 bases; unmatched bases: 4. Germline V gene lookup returns CDR1 SGHTS and CDR2 YDEGEE. This CDR3 is built from 15 residues. The CDR3 DNA follows: TGTGCCAGCAGCTTTGAGACAGGGGGGAATCAGCCCCAGCATTTT. It specifies CASSFETGGNQPQHF. The variable domain in full, completed from reference TRBV5-8 and TRBJ1-5, reads EAGVTQSPTHLIKTRGQQATLRCSPISGHTSVYWYQQALGLGLQFLLWYDEGEERNRGNFPPRFSGRQFPNYSSELNVNALELEDSALYLCASSFETGGNQPQHFGDGTRLSIL.

The chain recombines TRBV27 with TRBJ2-5, with 12 positions matching TRBD1. After removal of 2 bases from V and 6 bases from J, the junction contained 4 bases not matched to a gene. The CDR3 is 15 amino acids. CDR1 and CDR2 from the germline V gene are MNHEY and SMNVEV (reference sequence). As DNA, the CDR3 is TGTGCCAGCAGTTTAGGGACAGGGGGCAGGCAGACCCAGTACTTC. Encoded protein: CASSLGTGGRQTQYF.

This chain uses TRBV3-1 (or the pseudogene TRBV3-2) with TRBJ1-2; no reliable D call. From germline, CDR1 is LGHDT and CDR2 YNNKEL (reference sequence). V lost 1 base, J lost 2 bases, and 8 bases lay in between. The CDR3 loop spans 14 amino acids. CDR3 loop: CASSQASGNYGYTF. The CDR3 DNA reads TGTGCCAGCAGCCAAGCGTCTGGCAACTATGGCTACACCTTC.

CDR3 loop: CASSLVGTYEQYF. The CDR3 bases are TGTGCCAGCAGCTTAGTCGGGACATACGAGCAGTACTTC. The genes are TRBV7-9 and TRBJ2-7; D is possibly TRBD1 (6 bases). V gave up 1 base and J gave up 4 bases, with 8 bases separating them. The CDR3 runs 13 residues. Germline V lookup: CDR1 SEHNR, CDR2 FQNEAQ (reference sequence).

The CDR3 DNA is TGCGCCAGCAGCCCCCAGGATGTGGGGGCTACTGAAGCTTTCTTT. This encodes CASSPQDVGATEAFF. The chain carries TRBV5-1 and TRBJ1-1; a weak D match, TRBD1 (6 bases). V was clipped by 4 bases and J by 5 bases, with 18 bases between them. The germline V gene has CDR1 SGHRS and CDR2 YFSETQ. This CDR3 has 15 residues.

The chain uses TRBV18 and TRBJ2-3, with unresolved D. This CDR3 is 15 amino acids long. The V end lost 5 bases, the J end lost 0 bases, and 12 bases lay between the germline ends. Germline V CDR1 and CDR2: KGHSH, LQKENI. CDR3 loop: CASSSGSVSTDTQYF. The DNA for the CDR3 is TGTGCCAGCTCATCGGGTTCAGTTAGCACAGATACGCAGTATTTT.

This rearrangement joins TRBV3-1 (or the pseudogene TRBV3-2) to TRBJ1-2; 9 bases fit TRBD1. Germline V lookup: CDR1 LGHDT, CDR2 YNNKEL (reference sequence). J lost 3 bases, V lost 5 bases, and 4 bases had no gene match. This CDR3 has 14 amino acids. The CDR3 sequence: CASSGWTGDYGYTF. In DNA, the CDR3 is TGTGCCAGCAGCGGTTGGACAGGGGACTATGGCTACACCTTC.